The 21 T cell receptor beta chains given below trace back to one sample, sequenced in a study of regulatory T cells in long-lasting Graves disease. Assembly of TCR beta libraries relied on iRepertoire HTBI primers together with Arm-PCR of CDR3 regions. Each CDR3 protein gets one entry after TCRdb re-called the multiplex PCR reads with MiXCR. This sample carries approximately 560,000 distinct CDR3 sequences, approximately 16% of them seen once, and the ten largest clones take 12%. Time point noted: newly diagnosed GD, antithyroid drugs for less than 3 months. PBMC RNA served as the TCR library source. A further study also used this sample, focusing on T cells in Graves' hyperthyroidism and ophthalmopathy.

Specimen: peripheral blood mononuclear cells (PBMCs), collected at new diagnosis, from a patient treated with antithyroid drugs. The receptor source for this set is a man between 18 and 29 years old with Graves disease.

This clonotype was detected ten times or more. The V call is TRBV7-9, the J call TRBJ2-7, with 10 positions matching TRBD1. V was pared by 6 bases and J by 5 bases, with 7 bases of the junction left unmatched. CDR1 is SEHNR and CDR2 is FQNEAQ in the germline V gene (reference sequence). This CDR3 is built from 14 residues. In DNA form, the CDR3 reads TGTGCCAGCAGTGTGACAGGGGGCTACGACGAGCAGTACTTC. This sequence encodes CASSVTGGYDEQYF.

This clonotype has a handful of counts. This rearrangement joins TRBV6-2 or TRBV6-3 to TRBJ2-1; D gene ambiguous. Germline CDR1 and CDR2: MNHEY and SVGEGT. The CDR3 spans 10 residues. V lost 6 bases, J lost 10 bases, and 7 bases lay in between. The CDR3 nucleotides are TGTGCCAGCAGCGTCGGCGAGCAGTTCTTC. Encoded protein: CASSVGEQFF.

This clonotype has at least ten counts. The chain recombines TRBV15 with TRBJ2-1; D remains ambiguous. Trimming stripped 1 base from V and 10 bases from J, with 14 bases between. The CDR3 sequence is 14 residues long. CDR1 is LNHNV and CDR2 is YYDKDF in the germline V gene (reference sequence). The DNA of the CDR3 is TGTGCCACCAGCAGAGCGACGAATCGGGCCGAGCAGTTCTTC. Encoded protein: CATSRATNRAEQFF.

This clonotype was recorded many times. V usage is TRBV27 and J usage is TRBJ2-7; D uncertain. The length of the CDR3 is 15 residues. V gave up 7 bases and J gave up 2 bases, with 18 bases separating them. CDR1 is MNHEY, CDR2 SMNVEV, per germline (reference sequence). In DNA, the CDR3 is TGTGCCAGCACCCTGGGTTGGGGAACTACCTACGAGCAGTACTTC. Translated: CASTLGWGTTYEQYF.

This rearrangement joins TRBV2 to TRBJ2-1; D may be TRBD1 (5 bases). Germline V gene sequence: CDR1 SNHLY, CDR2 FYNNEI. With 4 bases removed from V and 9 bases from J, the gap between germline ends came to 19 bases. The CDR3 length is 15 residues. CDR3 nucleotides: TGTGCCAGCAGTGCATGGGGCTCCCCTTTCGCTGAGCAGTTCTTC. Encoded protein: CASSAWGSPFAEQFF.

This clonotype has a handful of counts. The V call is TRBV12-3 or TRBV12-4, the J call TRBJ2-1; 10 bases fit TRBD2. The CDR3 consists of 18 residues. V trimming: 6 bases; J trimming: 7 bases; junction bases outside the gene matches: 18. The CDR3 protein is CASSWLAPSSGGLNEQFF. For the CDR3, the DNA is TGTGCCAGCAGCTGGCTTGCCCCGTCTAGCGGGGGCTTAAATGAGCAGTTCTTC.

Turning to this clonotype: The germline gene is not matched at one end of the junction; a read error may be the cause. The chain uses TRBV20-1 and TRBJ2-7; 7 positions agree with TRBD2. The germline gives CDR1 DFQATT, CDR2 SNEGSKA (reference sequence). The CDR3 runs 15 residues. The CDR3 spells CSARGGAAGESEQYF. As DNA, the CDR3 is TGCAGTGCCAGAGGAGGGGCGGCGGGAGAATCCGAGCAGTACTTC.

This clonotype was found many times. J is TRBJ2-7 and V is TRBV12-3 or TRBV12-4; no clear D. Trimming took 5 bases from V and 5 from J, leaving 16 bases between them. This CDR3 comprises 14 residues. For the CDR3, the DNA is TGTGCCAGCAGTATCGGACGGGCGGTGAACGAGCAGTACTTC. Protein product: CASSIGRAVNEQYF.

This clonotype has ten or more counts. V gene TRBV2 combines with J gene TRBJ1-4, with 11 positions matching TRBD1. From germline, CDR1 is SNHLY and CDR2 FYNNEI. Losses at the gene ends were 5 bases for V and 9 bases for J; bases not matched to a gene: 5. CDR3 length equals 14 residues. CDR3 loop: CASSPRDRGKKLFF. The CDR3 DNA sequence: TGTGCCAGCAGTCCCCGGGACAGGGGGAAAAAACTGTTTTTT.

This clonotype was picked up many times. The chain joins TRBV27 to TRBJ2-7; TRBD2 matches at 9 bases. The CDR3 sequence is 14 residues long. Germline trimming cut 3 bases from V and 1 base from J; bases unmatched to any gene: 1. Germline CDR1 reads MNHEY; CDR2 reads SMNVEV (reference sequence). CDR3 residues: CASSFAGGSYEQYF. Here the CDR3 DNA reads TGTGCCAGCAGTTTTGCGGGAGGGTCCTACGAGCAGTACTTC.

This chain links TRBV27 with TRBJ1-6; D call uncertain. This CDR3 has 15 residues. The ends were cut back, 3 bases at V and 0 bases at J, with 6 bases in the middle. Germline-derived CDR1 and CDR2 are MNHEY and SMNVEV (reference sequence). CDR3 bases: TGTGCCAGCAGTTTTCATTTCTCCTATAATTCACCCCTCCACTTT. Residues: CASSFHFSYNSPLHF.

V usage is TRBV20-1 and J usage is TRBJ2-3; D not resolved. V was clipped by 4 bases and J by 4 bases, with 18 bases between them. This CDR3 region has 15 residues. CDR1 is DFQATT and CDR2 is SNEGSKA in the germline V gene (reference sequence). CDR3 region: CSAKLTFTNADTQYF. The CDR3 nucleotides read TGCAGTGCTAAGCTGACGTTCACTAATGCAGATACGCAGTATTTT.

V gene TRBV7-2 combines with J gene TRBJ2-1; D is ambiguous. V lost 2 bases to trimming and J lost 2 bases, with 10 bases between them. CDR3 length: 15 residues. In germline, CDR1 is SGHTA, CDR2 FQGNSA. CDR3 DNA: TGTGCCAGCAGCTTAAGATTCTCCCCCTACAATGAGCAGTTCTTC. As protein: CASSLRFSPYNEQFF. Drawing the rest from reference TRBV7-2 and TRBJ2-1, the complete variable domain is GAGVSQSPSNKVTEKGKDVELRCDPISGHTALYWYRQSLGQGLEFLIYFQGNSAPDKSGLPSDRFSAERTGGSVSTLTIQRTQQEDSAVYLCASSLRFSPYNEQFFGPGTRLTVL.

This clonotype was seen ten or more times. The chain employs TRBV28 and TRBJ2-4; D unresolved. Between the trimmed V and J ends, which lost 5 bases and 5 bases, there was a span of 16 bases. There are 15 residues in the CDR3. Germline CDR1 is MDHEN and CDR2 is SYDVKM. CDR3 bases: TGTGCCAGCAGTCCCCTTGGAATCGGTCAAAACATTCAGTACTTC. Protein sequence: CASSPLGIGQNIQYF.

Here the CDR3 reads CASSFAGTGVYEQYF. CDR3 in DNA: TGTGCCAGCAGCTTTGCCGGGACAGGGGTTTACGAGCAGTACTTC. The gene calls are TRBV13 and TRBJ2-7; 10 nucleotides match TRBD1. Per germline, CDR1 PRHDT and CDR2 FYEKMQ (reference sequence). The CDR3 sequence is 15 residues long. Unmatched junction bases numbered 6, after V lost 3 bases and J lost 4 bases. Together with reference TRBV13 and TRBJ2-7, the CDR3 gives the full variable domain: AAGVIQSPRHLIKEKRETATLKCYPIPRHDTVYWYQQGPGQDPQFLISFYEKMQSDKGSIPDRFSAQQFSDYHSELNMSSLELGDSALYFCASSFAGTGVYEQYFGPGTRLTVT.

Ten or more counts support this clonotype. The CDR3 coding sequence is TGCAGTGCTCCGGACGGAGGACAGGGCAATCAGCCCCAGCATTTT. Translating gives CSAPDGGQGNQPQHF. This chain connects TRBV20-1 to TRBJ1-5; 7 bases agree with TRBD1. This CDR3 has 15 residues. Trimming took 5 bases from V and 2 from J; bases not matched to a gene: 9. Germline V gives CDR1 DFQATT, CDR2 SNEGSKA (reference sequence).

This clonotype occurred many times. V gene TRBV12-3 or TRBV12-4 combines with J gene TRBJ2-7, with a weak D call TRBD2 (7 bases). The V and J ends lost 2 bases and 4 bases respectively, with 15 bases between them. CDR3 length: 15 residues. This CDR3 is CASSLSRGLRYEQYF. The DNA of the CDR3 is TGTGCCAGCAGTTTATCGCGGGGGCTTAGGTACGAGCAGTACTTC.

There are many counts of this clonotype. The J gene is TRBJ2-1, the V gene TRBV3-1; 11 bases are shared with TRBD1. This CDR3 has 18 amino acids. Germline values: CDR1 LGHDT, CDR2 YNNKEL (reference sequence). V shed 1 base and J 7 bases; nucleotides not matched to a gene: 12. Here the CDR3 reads CASSQVPYGTGGWNEQFF. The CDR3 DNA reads TGTGCCAGCAGCCAAGTCCCCTATGGGACAGGGGGTTGGAATGAGCAGTTCTTC.

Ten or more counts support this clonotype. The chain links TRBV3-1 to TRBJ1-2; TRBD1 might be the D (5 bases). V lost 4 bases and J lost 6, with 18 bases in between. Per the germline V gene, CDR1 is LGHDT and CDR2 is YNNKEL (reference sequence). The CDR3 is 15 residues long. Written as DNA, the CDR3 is TGTGCCAGCAGCCCTTCTTGGGACGGCGGCAATGGCTACACCTTC. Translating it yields CASSPSWDGGNGYTF.

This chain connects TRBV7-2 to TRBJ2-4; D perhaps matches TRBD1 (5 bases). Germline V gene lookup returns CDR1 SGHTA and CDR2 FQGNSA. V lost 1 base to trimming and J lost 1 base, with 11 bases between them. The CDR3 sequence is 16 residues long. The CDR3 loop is CASSLGGFEAKNIQYF. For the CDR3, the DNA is TGTGCCAGCAGCTTAGGGGGCTTCGAGGCCAAAAACATTCAGTACTTC.

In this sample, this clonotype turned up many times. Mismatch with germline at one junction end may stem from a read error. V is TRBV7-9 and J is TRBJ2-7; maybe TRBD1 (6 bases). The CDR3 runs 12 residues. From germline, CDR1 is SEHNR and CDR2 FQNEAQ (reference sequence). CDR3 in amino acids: CASSLEGQRLDF. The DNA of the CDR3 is TGTGCCAGCAGCTTAGAGGGACAAAGGTTGGACTTC.